The source of this T cell receptor (beta chain) is a study of blood T cell repertoires in COVID-19. Study background: Material from acute and convalescent COVID-19 was sourced from the United States, Italy and Spain. T cells, B-cell-depleted T cells, or PBMCs supplied cDNA or gDNA.

Original data processing: From reference gene primer amplification, estimates of nucleated cell counts were derived. This table comes from immunoSEQ multiplex PCR, and its TCRdb copy is limited to in-frame clones, with some not included. From that table come the V and J calls and clone size; the DNA was used to work out D and trimming. This table has around 180,000 clones, around 86% appearing once. Germline V gene sequence: CDR1 SGHTA, CDR2 FQGNSA. This CDR3 is 14 amino acids long. Trimming removed 1 base from V and 4 bases from J; junction bases left unmatched: 2. This TCR was sampled from a woman aged 25 to 39 with active or convalescent COVID-19. The chain recombines TRBV7-2 with TRBJ2-7; TRBD2 agrees at 9 bases. The material sequenced was peripheral blood. Written as DNA, the CDR3 is TGTGCCAGCAGCTTAGGCGGGAGGGGGTACGAGCAGTACTTC. Amino acids: CASSLGGRGYEQYF. The variable domain in full, completed from reference TRBV7-2 and TRBJ2-7, reads GAGVSQSPSNKVTEKGKDVELRCDPISGHTALYWYRQSLGQGLEFLIYFQGNSAPDKSGLPSDRFSAERTGGSVSTLTIQRTQQEDSAVYLCASSLGGRGYEQYFGPGTRLTVT.